This entry concerns a single T cell receptor (beta chain). Its specificity is unknown. TCRdb re-called the 5' RACE reads through MiXCR, storing one row per CDR3 protein. The sample lists 550,000 to 600,000 distinct CDR3 sequences; 15% to 20% were seen once. The sample originates from a study of T-cell memory formation after mild COVID-19. Turning to the study itself: Largely, TCR clusters stayed within a single donor. Findings and limits, study-wide: A subset of responding clones appeared in pre-infection memory, suggesting cross-reactive memory joined. Second-wave clones with a day 37 peak had unconfirmed SARS-CoV-2 specificity. Among CD4+ contracting clones, most were CM and EM, and CD8+ ones EMRA.

The CDR3 contains 15 residues. The sample was PBMCs or a T cell subset sorted from them (not recorded which). The rearrangement joins TRBV21-1 to TRBJ1-5; whether TRBD1, the table's D call, matches the DNA was not checked. TRBV21-1 is recorded as a pseudogene. The source is an adult woman who had mild COVID-19 (a few samples of this study predate the infection). Cell type and time point are not known. The CDR3 DNA is TGTGCCAGCAGCAAAGGCTGCAGGGGGCAACAGCCCCAGCATTTT. Translation: CASSKGCRGQQPQHF.